This T cell receptor (beta chain) emerged from a study of cytomegalovirus exposure and HLA in healthy donors. Study-wide points: Across donors, sequencing depth was assumed by presence/absence analyses to be roughly uniform.

CDR1 is KGHSH, CDR2 LQKENI, per germline. The CDR3 sequence is 13 residues long. With V trimmed by 11 bases and J by 1 base, 5 bases remained unmatched. On this clone itself: Its antigen is still unknown.

Each of the donors was a healthy bone marrow donor. Vbeta (60) and Jbeta (13) primers were used in the PCR. TCRdb's copy holds only in-frame clones and misses some; the assay was immunoSEQ multiplex PCR. This sample has about 180,000 clones; 76% occur once, and the top ten carry roughly 1.6%. The specimen sequenced was PBMCs. The receptor's source is a young man in good health and CMV-seronegative. The rearrangement links TRBV18 to TRBJ1-3, with TRBD1 identical over 7 bases. CDR3 sequence: CAGYRGSGNTIYF. The CDR3, as DNA: TGTGCCGGGTACAGGGGATCTGGAAACACCATATATTTT.